This T cell receptor beta chain was profiled in a study of T cell changes during pregnancy in multiple sclerosis. The CDR3 runs 14 residues. V lost 2 bases, J lost 5 bases, and 7 bases lay in between. The germline gives CDR1 MNHNS, CDR2 SASEGT. Data came from immunoSEQ multiplex PCR; TCRdb stores just in-frame clones and leaves some out. The table includes 70,000 or so clones, about 90% detected once. The genes are TRBV6-1 and TRBJ1-6, with D possibly being TRBD1 (5 bases). The receptor comes from a female donor with multiple sclerosis, enrolled in a pregnancy study. This material consisted of CD4+ T cells from peripheral blood mononuclear cells, taken after pregnancy. DNA of the CDR3: TGTGCCAGCAGTGAAAGACAGAATAATTCACCCCTCCACTTT. This translates into CASSERQNNSPLHF.